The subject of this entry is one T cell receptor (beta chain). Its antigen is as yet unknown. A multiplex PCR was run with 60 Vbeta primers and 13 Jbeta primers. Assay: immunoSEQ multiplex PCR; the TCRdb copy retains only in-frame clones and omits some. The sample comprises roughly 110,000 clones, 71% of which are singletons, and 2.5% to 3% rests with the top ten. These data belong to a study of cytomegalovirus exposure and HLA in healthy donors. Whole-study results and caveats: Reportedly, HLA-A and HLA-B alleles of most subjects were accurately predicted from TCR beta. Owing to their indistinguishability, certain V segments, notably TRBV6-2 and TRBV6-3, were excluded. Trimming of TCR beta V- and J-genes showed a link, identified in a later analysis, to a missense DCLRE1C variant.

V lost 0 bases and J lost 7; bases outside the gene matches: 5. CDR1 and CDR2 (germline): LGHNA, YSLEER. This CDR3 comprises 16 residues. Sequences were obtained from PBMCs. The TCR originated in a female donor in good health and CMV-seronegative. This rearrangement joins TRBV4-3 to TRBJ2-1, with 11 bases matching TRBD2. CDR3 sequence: CASSQDGGLAVNEQFF. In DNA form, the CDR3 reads TGCGCCAGCAGCCAAGATGGGGGACTAGCGGTAAATGAGCAGTTCTTC.